This T cell receptor beta chain came from a study of CD8 T cells in Susac syndrome. RNA totalling roughly 0.45 to 1 ug underwent reverse transcription with random hexamers. Amplification of TCR beta CDR3 spanned 54 Vbeta and 13 Jbeta via immunoSEQ multiplex PCR. TCRdb analysed the immunoSEQ multiplex PCR reads with MiXCR anew, one entry per CDR3 protein. The sample lists roughly 200,000 distinct CDR3 sequences; about 94% were seen once. TEMRA cells were FACS-enriched, while CD8+ and CD4+ T cells were negatively isolated. The CDR3 is 13 amino acids. V shed 5 bases and J 6 bases; nucleotides not matched to a gene: 7. Looked up from germline, CDR1 is SGHVS and CDR2 is FQNEAQ.

The chain couples TRBV7-8 to TRBJ2-7; TRBD1 agrees at 7 bases. This sequence was found in a human donor with multiple sclerosis. The sample was CD4+ T cells from PBMCs. In DNA, the CDR3 is TGTGCCAGCAGCCCTAGACAGGGCTCCGAGCAGTACTTC. It is translated as CASSPRQGSEQYF.